Each of the 21 T cell receptor beta chains below was sequenced from the same sample in a study of cytomegalovirus exposure and HLA in healthy donors. PCR was performed using 60 Vbeta and 13 Jbeta primers. The method was immunoSEQ multiplex PCR; TCRdb's version includes in-frame clones alone and lacks a portion of them. The top ten hold approximately 2.1% of the sample, which has about 200,000 clones, around three quarters seen once. The sample was PBMCs. The receptor source for this set is a man under 40 in good health and CMV-seronegative.

This chain links TRBV10-3 with TRBJ2-2; tentative D call: TRBD2 (5 bases). Germline CDR1 is ENHRY and CDR2 is SYGVKD. V was shortened by 8 bases and J by 1 base, with 14 bases between the two germline ends. CDR3 length equals 15 residues. The CDR3 DNA reads as TGTGCCATCTCTTTTCTCGCGGGGAACACCGGGGAGCTGTTTTTT. Translated, it gives CAISFLAGNTGELFF.

Only one count was recorded for this clone. The genes are TRBV21-1 and TRBJ1-3; the table's D call, TRBD1, has no DNA check behind it. TRBV21-1 is listed as a pseudogene. This CDR3 spans 17 amino acids. CDR3 in DNA: TGTGCCAGCAGCAAAGCCCTGGGACAGGGTTCTGGAAACACCATATATTTT. This gives the protein CASSKALGQGSGNTIYF.

The rearrangement joins TRBV6-5 to TRBJ2-2, with TRBD2 matching 7 bases. Germline values: CDR1 MNHEY, CDR2 SVGAGI. V was pared by 5 bases and J by 5 bases, with 2 bases of the junction left unmatched. The CDR3 sequence is 13 residues long. As DNA, the CDR3 is TGTGCCAGCAGTCTTAGCGGGACCGGGGAGCTGTTTTTT. This translates into CASSLSGTGELFF.

This clone was detected once. The DNA of the CDR3 is TGTGCCAGCAGAGGGGACTACTACGAGCAGTACTTC. Amino acids: CASRGDYYEQYF. The V gene is TRBV2, the J gene TRBJ2-7; 7 nucleotides line up with TRBD2. The trim removed 6 bases at V and 3 bases at J, leaving 2 bases unmatched. The CDR3 contains 12 residues. CDR1 and CDR2 from the germline V gene are SNHLY and FYNNEI.

The genes are TRBV27 and TRBJ2-2; D unclear. Trimming shortened V by 2 bases and J by 6 bases, and 7 bases separated the two germline ends. Germline V gene sequence: CDR1 MNHEY, CDR2 SMNVEV (reference sequence). The CDR3 has 13 residues. CDR3 in amino acids: CASSLVSAGELFF. DNA of the CDR3: TGTGCCAGCAGTTTAGTTTCGGCCGGGGAGCTGTTTTTT.

The chain recombines TRBV21-1 with TRBJ2-3; the D call in the table, TRBD1, was not verified against the DNA. TRBV21-1 is termed a pseudogene. This CDR3 spans 17 amino acids. The CDR3 DNA sequence: TGTGCCAGCAGCCTTGACAGCCAATTAACGGGCACAGATACGCAGTATTTT. It translates to CASSLDSQLTGTDTQYF.

This rearrangement joins TRBV27 to TRBJ2-3, with D perhaps matching TRBD1 (5 bases). The CDR3 is made up of 14 amino acids. Per germline, CDR1 MNHEY and CDR2 SMNVEV (reference sequence). The ends were cut back, 5 bases at V and 2 bases at J, with 11 bases in the middle. The CDR3 sequence: CASSLDRPTDTQYF. DNA of the CDR3: TGTGCCAGCAGTCTCGACAGACCCACAGATACGCAGTATTTT.

V and J are TRBV6-6 and TRBJ1-4; unclear D gene. V was shortened by 11 bases and J by 4 bases, with 11 bases between the two germline ends. This CDR3 region has 12 residues. Germline-derived CDR1 and CDR2 are MNHNY and SVGAGI (reference sequence). CDR3 nucleotides: TGTGCCGGAAAGAGGGATAATGAAAAACTGTTTTTT. Translating gives CAGKRDNEKLFF.

The table lists this clone with a count of one. CDR3 amino acids: CACNREGGSPLHF. The CDR3 DNA follows: TGTGCCTGCAACCGGGAGGGAGGTTCACCCCTCCACTTT. This rearrangement joins TRBV30 to TRBJ1-6, with D uncertain. CDR3 size: 13 residues. Germline-derived CDR1 and CDR2 are GTSNPN and SVGIG (reference sequence). Trimming took off 6 bases at V and 9 bases at J, with 15 bases between the two ends.

The table lists this clone with a few counts. The J gene is TRBJ2-7, the V gene TRBV5-1; TRBD2 aligns across 14 bases. The CDR3 sequence is 17 residues long. The V gene's germline CDR1 is SGHRS and CDR2 YFSETQ. V lost 4 bases, J lost 4 bases, and 10 bases stayed unmatched. This CDR3 reads CASSPTGLAGVRYEQYF. CDR3 nucleotides: TGCGCCAGCAGCCCGACGGGACTAGCGGGAGTAAGGTACGAGCAGTACTTC.

A single count supports this clone. The V gene is TRBV11-2, the J gene TRBJ1-5; unclear D gene. Trimming cost V 4 bases and J 0 bases, with 4 bases left between them. The CDR3 sequence is 13 residues long. The germline V gene encodes CDR1 SGHAT and CDR2 FQNNGV. CDR3 sequence: CASSSVSNQPQHF. In DNA, the CDR3 is TGTGCCAGCAGCTCAGTTAGCAATCAGCCCCAGCATTTT.

This clone was counted once. V and J are TRBV2 and TRBJ2-5; 9 positions agree with TRBD2. Germline V gene data show CDR1 as SNHLY and CDR2 as FYNNEI. Trimming took 10 bases from V and 4 from J; bases not matched to a gene: 4. The CDR3 is 12 residues long. The CDR3 loop reads CATKREAETQYF. For the CDR3, the DNA is TGTGCCACCAAGCGGGAGGCAGAGACCCAGTACTTC.

The CDR3 DNA follows: TGTGCCAGCAGTCCAAAACCCGGGACAGGGGGCGAGCAGTACTTC. As protein: CASSPKPGTGGEQYF. The chain is built from TRBV27 and TRBJ2-7; 11 nucleotides match TRBD1. The length of the CDR3 is 15 residues. Germline-derived CDR1 and CDR2 are MNHEY and SMNVEV (reference sequence). The V gene end was trimmed by 5 bases and the J gene end by 6 bases; junction bases not matched to a gene: 9.

J is TRBJ1-6 and V is TRBV25-1; D perhaps matches TRBD1 (6 bases). The length of the CDR3 is 12 residues. Germline lookup yields CDR1 MGHDK and CDR2 SYGVNS. V gave up 6 bases and J gave up 8 bases, with 8 bases separating them. Here the CDR3 DNA reads TGTGCCAGCAGCAGGGGTGATTCACCCCTCCACTTT. Amino acids: CASSRGDSPLHF.

V usage is TRBV2 and J usage is TRBJ1-1; D remains unclear. Germline assignment: CDR1 SNHLY and CDR2 FYNNEI. This CDR3 has 13 residues. V gave up 7 bases and J gave up 6 bases, with 15 bases separating them. In nucleotides, the CDR3 is TGTGCCAGCACTGGAAATGGGCTGCCTGAAGCTTTCTTT. Translation gives CASTGNGLPEAFF.

The chain combines TRBV19 with TRBJ1-2; TRBD1 is a possible D gene (6 bases). Per the germline V gene, CDR1 is LNHDA and CDR2 is SQIVND (reference sequence). V lost 7 bases to trimming and J lost 3 bases, with 18 bases between them. The CDR3 runs 15 residues. CDR3 nucleotide sequence: TGTGCCAGTATGAATAGTGGACAGCTCTACTATGGCTACACCTTC. Amino acids: CASMNSGQLYYGYTF. The full variable domain, rest sourced from reference TRBV19 and TRBJ1-2, is DGGITQSPKYLFRKEGQNVTLSCEQNLNHDAMYWYRQDPGQGLRLIYYSQIVNDFQKGDIAEGYSVSREKKESFPLTVTSAQKNPTAFYLCASMNSGQLYYGYTFGSGTRLTVV.

This chain links TRBV7-9 with TRBJ2-1, with D possibly TRBD1 on 6 matching bases. Germline V gene lookup returns CDR1 SEHNR and CDR2 FQNEAQ (reference sequence). Between the trimmed V and J ends, which lost 2 bases and 2 bases, there was a span of 22 bases. The CDR3 extends over 19 amino acids. The CDR3 loop is CASSLFTTRGRQAYNEQFF. CDR3 bases: TGTGCCAGCAGCTTATTTACTACCAGGGGAAGACAAGCCTACAATGAGCAGTTCTTC.

The rearrangement joins TRBV28 to TRBJ1-5; weak D call: TRBD1 (5 bases). The CDR3 consists of 13 residues. Germline V gives CDR1 MDHEN, CDR2 SYDVKM. Trimming removed 6 bases from V and 8 bases from J, with 14 bases in between. The CDR3 DNA reads TGTGCCAGCAGGGGAGGGGAGGTGAAGCCCCAGCATTTT. This codes for CASRGGEVKPQHF. Filled out from reference TRBV28 and TRBJ1-5, the complete variable domain reads DVKVTQSSRYLVKRTGEKVFLECVQDMDHENMFWYRQDPGLGLRLIYFSYDVKMKEKGDIPEGYSVSREKKERFSLILESASTNQTSMYLCASRGGEVKPQHFGDGTRLSIL.

This chain connects TRBV6-5 to TRBJ2-7; D unresolved. The germline CDR1 and CDR2 sequences are MNHEY and SVGAGI. This CDR3 has 13 amino acids. The V end was cut by 0 bases, the J end by 2 bases, with 5 bases between. The CDR3 bases are TGTGCCAGCAGTTACTCGAGCACCTACGAGCAGTACTTC. Translation gives CASSYSSTYEQYF.

The V and J genes are TRBV2 and TRBJ1-1; D call uncertain. The CDR3 consists of 13 residues. Germline assignment: CDR1 SNHLY and CDR2 FYNNEI. Trimming removed 7 bases at V and 3 bases at J, with 12 bases between. The CDR3: CASTGMRDTEAFF. The CDR3 DNA reads TGTGCCAGCACCGGGATGCGGGACACTGAAGCTTTCTTT.

This clone has only one observation. The chain carries TRBV6-5 and TRBJ1-1, with D unresolved. V dropped 6 bases and J dropped 0 bases, with 11 bases sitting between them. CDR1 and CDR2 from the germline V gene are MNHEY and SVGAGI. The CDR3 has 14 residues. The CDR3 reads CASSRDNLNTEAFF. CDR3 in DNA: TGTGCCAGCAGCCGAGACAACCTGAACACTGAAGCTTTCTTT.